The 15 T cell receptor beta chains presented below share a single source sample, sequenced in a study of vaccination and CD4 T cells after COVID-19. These receptors are not linked to any known antigen. Treatment noted: roughly nine-day PBMC culture with coronavirus spike peptide pools or control peptides (ViraFEST assay). Cultured CD4+ T cells had their DNA profiled by the Oncomine TCR Beta short-read assay. TCRdb ran MiXCR on the PCR reads and lists one entry per CDR3 protein. The sample lists 17,000 or so distinct CDR3 sequences, 43% occurring once. The starting material was CD4+ T cells from blood, cultured in vitro, obtained before SARS-CoV-2 vaccination. These receptors were taken from a human donor who had recovered from COVID-19.

This clonotype has more than one count but fewer than ten. V and J are TRBV6-2 or TRBV6-3 and TRBJ1-5, with D perhaps matching TRBD1 (6 bases). The CDR3 spans 14 residues. Trimming left V 8 bases short and J 0 bases short, with 11 bases between. Per the germline V gene, CDR1 is MNHEY and CDR2 is SVGEGT. CDR3 in amino acids: CASGGAHSNQPQHF. The DNA of the CDR3 is TGTGCCAGCGGGGGGGCCCATAGCAATCAGCCCCAGCATTTT.

V is TRBV15 and J is TRBJ1-2, with a tentative D call TRBD1 (6 bases). The germline gives CDR1 LNHNV, CDR2 YYDKDF (reference sequence). There are 15 residues in the CDR3. V was clipped by 0 bases and J by 5 bases, with 13 bases between them. The CDR3 sequence is CATSRDRGGAYGYTF. CDR3 nucleotide sequence: TGTGCCACCAGCAGAGATCGTGGGGGCGCATATGGCTACACCTTC.

This clonotype was counted a single time. The chain couples TRBV5-1 to TRBJ2-1, with TRBD2 matching 14 bases. The CDR3 is 17 amino acids. J lost 7 bases, V lost 0 bases, and 6 bases had no gene match. CDR1 and CDR2 (germline): SGHRS, YFSETQ. CDR3 residues: CASSLGLAGGPKNEQFF. DNA of the CDR3: TGCGCCAGCAGCTTGGGACTAGCGGGAGGGCCTAAGAATGAGCAGTTCTTC.

The chain combines TRBV6-2 or TRBV6-3 with TRBJ1-5; tentative D call: TRBD1 (5 bases). Trimming took off 7 bases at V and 1 base at J, with 14 bases between the two ends. The length of the CDR3 is 15 residues. Germline V lookup: CDR1 MNHEY, CDR2 SVGEGT. The CDR3 loop is CASTYGALSNQPQHF. In nucleotides, the CDR3 is TGTGCCAGCACCTACGGGGCTTTAAGCAATCAGCCCCAGCATTTT.

This chain uses TRBV20-1 with TRBJ1-6, with 9 bases lining up with TRBD1. V gave up 5 bases and J gave up 10 bases; unmatched junction bases: 6. Germline V lookup: CDR1 DFQATT, CDR2 SNEGSKA (reference sequence). This CDR3 comprises 13 residues. The CDR3 DNA reads TGCAGTGCTCTCGACAGGGGGAGCTCACCCCTCCACTTT. This codes for CSALDRGSSPLHF.

J is TRBJ1-1 and V is TRBV19; TRBD1 aligns across 8 bases. CDR3 length: 15 residues. Unmatched junction bases numbered 5, after V lost 5 bases and J lost 0 bases. The germline V gene encodes CDR1 LNHDA and CDR2 SQIVND (reference sequence). The CDR3 loop reads CASSVRQGMNTEAFF. DNA for the CDR3: TGTGCCAGTAGTGTCCGACAGGGGATGAACACTGAAGCTTTCTTT.

This clonotype has a handful of counts. The rearrangement uses TRBV20-1 and TRBJ2-3, with D unclear. V lost 3 bases and J lost 2, with 3 bases in between. This CDR3 region has 11 residues. Per germline, CDR1 DFQATT and CDR2 SNEGSKA (reference sequence). The CDR3 DNA sequence: TGCAGTGCTAGGCACACAGATACGCAGTATTTT. Translated, it gives CSARHTDTQYF.

This clonotype was seen a handful of times. The V and J genes are TRBV20-1 and TRBJ1-2; tentatively, D is TRBD1 (5 bases). From germline, CDR1 is DFQATT and CDR2 SNEGSKA (reference sequence). Deletions cut 0 bases from V and 4 bases from J, with 15 bases between. This CDR3 comprises 15 residues. The CDR3 here is CSARDFYGTSYGYTF. CDR3 bases: TGCAGTGCTAGAGATTTTTATGGGACTAGCTATGGCTACACCTTC.

This clonotype was counted between two and nine times. The J gene is TRBJ2-3, the V gene TRBV7-2; 9 positions agree with TRBD1. Per germline, CDR1 SGHTA and CDR2 FQGNSA. Trimming at V came to 3 bases and at J to 3 bases, leaving 4 bases not matched to a gene. The CDR3 covers 15 residues. CDR3 bases: TGTGCCAGCAGCTTCGGGACAGGGAAGACAGATACGCAGTATTTT. The encoded protein is CASSFGTGKTDTQYF.

This clonotype is a singleton in its sample. The J gene is TRBJ2-1, the V gene TRBV11-2; D is perhaps TRBD1 or TRBD2 (5 bases each). This CDR3 contains 18 residues. Looked up from germline, CDR1 is SGHAT and CDR2 is FQNNGV. Trimming took off 4 bases at V and 7 bases at J, with 26 bases between the two ends. This CDR3 reads CASSSLNRDQPWRNEQFF. In DNA form, the CDR3 reads TGTGCCAGCAGCTCATTAAACCGGGACCAACCATGGAGGAATGAGCAGTTCTTC.

V gene TRBV25-1 combines with J gene TRBJ2-3, with D perhaps being TRBD1 or TRBD2 (5 bases each). The CDR3 consists of 16 residues. The V end was cut by 1 base, the J end by 2 bases, with 13 bases between. Germline V gene data show CDR1 as MGHDK and CDR2 as SYGVNS. Here the CDR3 reads CASSELGRFFTDTQYF. In DNA, the CDR3 is TGTGCCAGCAGTGAATTGGGACGCTTTTTCACAGATACGCAGTATTTT.

V gene TRBV20-1 combines with J gene TRBJ1-3; the D gene is possibly TRBD1 (5 bases). The V end was cut by 7 bases, the J end by 4 bases, with 14 bases between. Germline V gene lookup returns CDR1 DFQATT and CDR2 SNEGSKA (reference sequence). This CDR3 region has 13 residues. Written as DNA, the CDR3 is TGCAGTGTCCGGAGGGGTGCGGGAAACACCATATATTTT. Its protein is CSVRRGAGNTIYF.

Points on this clonotype: One end of the junction varies from germline; a read error may be responsible. The V call is TRBV20-1, the J call TRBJ1-6, with D possibly TRBD1 on 6 matching bases. The CDR3 has 13 residues. From germline, CDR1 is DFQATT and CDR2 SNEGSKA (reference sequence). The CDR3 DNA is TGCAGTGCTAATCAGGGGCGGAATTCACCCTTCCACTTT. Translating it yields CSANQGRNSPFHF.

The rearrangement uses TRBV5-7 and TRBJ1-6, with D hard to call. TRBV5-7 is an ORF, with its function uncertain. The ends were cut back, 8 bases at V and 0 bases at J, with 6 bases in the middle. The CDR3 is 13 residues long. The CDR3 protein is CARASSYNSPLHF. The CDR3 DNA reads TGTGCCAGGGCTAGCTCCTATAATTCACCCCTCCACTTT.

By sample share, this clonotype is medium-sized (0.01 to 0.1%). The J gene is TRBJ2-7, the V gene TRBV21-1. TRBV21-1 is a known pseudogene. This CDR3 is 17 amino acids long. CDR3 DNA: TGTGCCAGCAGCAAAGCGGAAGCCTTGGTGAGCTCCTACGAGCAGTACTTC. Translating it yields CASSKAEALVSSYEQYF.